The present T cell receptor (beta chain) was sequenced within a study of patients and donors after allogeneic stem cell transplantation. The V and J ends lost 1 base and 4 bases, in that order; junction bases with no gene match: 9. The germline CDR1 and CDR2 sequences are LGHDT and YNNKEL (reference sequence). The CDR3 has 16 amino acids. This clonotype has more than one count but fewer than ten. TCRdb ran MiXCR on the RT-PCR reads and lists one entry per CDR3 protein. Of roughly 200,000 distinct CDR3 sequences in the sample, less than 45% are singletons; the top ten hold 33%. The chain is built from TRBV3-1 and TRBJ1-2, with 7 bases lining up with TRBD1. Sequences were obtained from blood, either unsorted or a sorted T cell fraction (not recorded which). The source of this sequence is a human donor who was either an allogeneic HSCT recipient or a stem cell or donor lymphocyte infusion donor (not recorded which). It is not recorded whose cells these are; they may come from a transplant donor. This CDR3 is CASSQAMAGGSYGYTF. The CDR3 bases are TGTGCCAGCAGCCAAGCGATGGCAGGGGGAAGCTATGGCTACACCTTC.